The present entry profiles one T cell receptor (beta chain) with its context. The sample belongs to a study of T cell changes during pregnancy in multiple sclerosis. Libraries were prepared by immunoSEQ multiplex PCR; TCRdb keeps only in-frame clonotypes and omits some of them. The repertoire consists of some 80,000 clones, with 94% occurring once and the leading ten covering about 0.14%. This CDR3 spans 14 amino acids. V gave up 2 bases and J gave up 2 bases; unmatched junction bases: 3. The germline V gene encodes CDR1 LNHDA and CDR2 SQIVND (reference sequence). Sequenced here: CD4+ T cells from peripheral blood mononuclear cells, sampled after pregnancy. This clonotype was obtained from a female donor with multiple sclerosis, enrolled in a pregnancy study. This chain joins TRBV19 and TRBJ2-7, with 7 bases aligning to TRBD1. CDR3 in amino acids: CASSIKTGTYEQYF. The CDR3 DNA reads TGTGCCAGTAGTATAAAGACAGGGACCTACGAGCAGTACTTC.